The present T cell receptor (beta chain) was sequenced within a study of cytomegalovirus exposure and HLA in healthy donors. Points from the study as a whole: An observed cluster of highly shared sequence variants was recorded as a likely sequencing artifact. Association with HLA alleles at 0.05 false discovery rate was found for 15,000 or so TCR beta sequences in a later analysis. Earlier analysis found most TCR beta V segments productive about 90% or about 30% of the time.

Germline V gene lookup returns CDR1 MNHEY and CDR2 SVGAGI. The CDR3 runs to 14 residues. V lost 2 bases to trimming and J lost 3 bases, with 11 bases between them. It was with 60 Vbeta and 13 Jbeta primers that the PCR ran. The repertoire was sequenced with immunoSEQ multiplex PCR; TCRdb's copy has only in-frame clones and lacks some. The sample lists under 300,000 clones, roughly four fifths occurring once. This clone was observed once. The target antigen is unknown. This sequence joins TRBV6-5 and TRBJ2-7; TRBD2 might be the D (5 bases). The source of this sequence is a woman aged 60-75 years in good health and CMV-seropositive. What was sequenced was PBMCs. The CDR3 is CASSYLAQNYEQYF. The CDR3 DNA sequence: TGTGCCAGCAGTTACCTAGCCCAGAACTACGAGCAGTACTTC.